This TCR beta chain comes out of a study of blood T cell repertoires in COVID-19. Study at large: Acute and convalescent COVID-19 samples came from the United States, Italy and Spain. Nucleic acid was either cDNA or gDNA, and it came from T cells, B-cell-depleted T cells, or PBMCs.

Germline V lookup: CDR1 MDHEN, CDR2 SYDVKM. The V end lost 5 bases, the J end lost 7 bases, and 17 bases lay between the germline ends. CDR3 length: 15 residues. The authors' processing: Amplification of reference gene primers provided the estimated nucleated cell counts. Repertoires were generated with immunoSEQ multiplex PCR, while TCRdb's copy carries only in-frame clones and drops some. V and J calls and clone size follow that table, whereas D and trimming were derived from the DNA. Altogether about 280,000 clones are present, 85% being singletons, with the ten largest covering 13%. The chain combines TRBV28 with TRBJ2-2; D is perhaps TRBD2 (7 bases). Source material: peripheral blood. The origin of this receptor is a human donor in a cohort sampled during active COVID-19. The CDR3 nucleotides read TGTGCCAGCAGTCATCTCGGGGGGCCGGGCGGGGAGCTGTTTTTT. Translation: CASSHLGGPGGELFF.